This is a list of T cell receptor beta chains from one sample in a study of T cells in localized non-small cell lung cancer. Measured with immunoSEQ multiplex PCR; TCRdb has only the in-frame clones, and not every one. The sample lists about 78,000 clones; around four fifths were seen once. The sequences come from peripheral blood, collected before any cancer treatment. The source is a man aged 35-75 years with stage I lung adenocarcinoma. CDR3s include the opening cysteine and the closing phenylalanine or tryptophan. Each record gives: CDR3 length, clone size, D gene, V gene, J gene, CDR3 DNA, CDR3 protein. A D gene is named only where the DNA matches it firmly. The listing skips clone size in some rows; elsewhere it reads once, few, many or a size class.

15,NA,NA,TRBV28,TRBJ2-1,TGTGCCAGCGCCTTGGGGGAGTTCACCTACAATGAGCAGTTCTTC,CASALGEFTYNEQFF
13,NA,TRBD1,TRBV28,TRBJ1-6,TGTGCCAGCAAGGGGACAGTTAATTCACCCCTCCACTTT,CASKGTVNSPLHF
15,once,NA,TRBV28,TRBJ2-2,TGTGCCACCACCCCCGGGACGTCCCACACCGGGGAGCTGTTTTTT,CATTPGTSHTGELFF
15,NA,NA,TRBV9,TRBJ2-7,TGTGCCAGCAGCGTAGGAGGGACGGGACGCTACGAGCAGTACTTC,CASSVGGTGRYEQYF
13,NA,NA,TRBV30,TRBJ1-6,TGTGCCTGGAGTGAGGACGGTAATTCACCCCTCCACTTT,CAWSEDGNSPLHF
15,NA,TRBD1,TRBV2,TRBJ1-5,TGTGCCAGCAGTTTGGACAGGGCTGGGGGACAGCCCCAGCATTTT,CASSLDRAGGQPQHF
13,NA,NA,TRBV7-2,TRBJ2-7,TGTGCCAGCAGCTTCACAGGGACCCTCGAGCAGTACTTC,CASSFTGTLEQYF
14,few,NA,TRBV5-1,TRBJ2-7,TGCGCCAGCAGCTTACAGGTTTCCTCCTACGAGCAGTACTTC,CASSLQVSSYEQYF
15,NA,NA,TRBV6-4,TRBJ2-3,TGTGCCAGCGCCCAGAGGGGACGCTCCACAGATACGCAGTATTTT,CASAQRGRSTDTQYF
12,NA,NA,TRBV27,TRBJ1-1,TGTGCCAACGGAGGGTTGAACACTGAAGCTTTCTTT,CANGGLNTEAFF
14,NA,NA,TRBV7-2,TRBJ1-1,TGTGCCAGCAGCTTAGGCCGGGCTCGGACTGAAGCTTTCTTT,CASSLGRARTEAFF
16,once,NA,TRBV6-5,TRBJ2-7,TGTGCCAGCAGCTACGCGGCCCCTGGGCAGCTTGGGGAGCAGTACTTC,CASSYAAPGQLGEQYF
13,NA,NA,TRBV6-5,TRBJ2-1,TGTGCCAGCAGTCCGGGCCCGGACTGGCGGCAGTTCTTC,CASSPGPDWRQFF
15,NA,TRBD1,TRBV30,TRBJ1-2,TGTGCCTGGATCCCCTCGTCAGGGGGCGTCTATGGCTACACCTTC,CAWIPSSGGVYGYTF
14,NA,NA,TRBV6-5,TRBJ2-7,TGTGCCAGCATTCCCCCGGGCAGGGGAAACGAGCAGTACTTC,CASIPPGRGNEQYF
13,NA,NA,TRBV6-1,TRBJ1-1,TGTGCCAGCAGGGCGGACAGGAACACTGAAGCTTTCTTT,CASRADRNTEAFF
15,NA,NA,TRBV19,TRBJ2-1,TGTGCCAGTAGTATAGGGTGGGGGGTGAACAATGAGCAGTTCTTC,CASSIGWGVNNEQFF
16,once,TRBD2,TRBV11-2,TRBJ2-7,TGTGCCAGCAGCTTAGGGGGCGTAGCGGGACTATACGAGCAGTACTTC,CASSLGGVAGLYEQYF
14,many,NA,TRBV4-1,TRBJ1-4,TGCGCCAGCAGCCTGCGACAGTTGAATGAAAAACTGTTTTTT,CASSLRQLNEKLFF
16,NA,TRBD1,TRBV7-6,TRBJ2-1,TGTGCCAGCAGCTTAAGGACAGGGGTAGGGAACAATGAGCAGTTCTTC,CASSLRTGVGNNEQFF
15,NA,NA,TRBV6-1,TRBJ2-7,TGTGCCAGCAGTCACGGACGACCCCCTACTAGGGAGCAGTACTTC,CASSHGRPPTREQYF
16,NA,NA,TRBV6-5,TRBJ1-6,TGTGCCAGCAGTTCCGGTGTGGGCTCCTATAATTCACCCCTCCACTTT,CASSSGVGSYNSPLHF
15,NA,NA,TRBV15,TRBJ2-3,TGTGCCACCAGCAGAGACAGGGAGAGAACCCATACGCAGTATTTT,CATSRDRERTHTQYF
15,NA,NA,TRBV18,TRBJ2-2,TGTGCCAGCTCACACCGTGACAGAAACACCGGGGAGCTGTTTTTT,CASSHRDRNTGELFF
14,NA,NA,TRBV6-1,TRBJ1-3,TGTGCCAGCAGTGCCCGGGAGACTGGAAACACCATATATTTT,CASSARETGNTIYF
15,NA,NA,TRBV5-1,TRBJ2-2,TGCGCCAGCAGCTTGGCCGGGGCGAACACCGGGGAGCTGTTTTTT,CASSLAGANTGELFF
16,NA,TRBD1,TRBV9,TRBJ2-4,TGTGCCAGCAGCGGCCCCGGGACAGGGGAGATGAACATTCAGTACTTC,CASSGPGTGEMNIQYF
15,NA,NA,TRBV7-3,TRBJ1-1,TGTGCCAGCAGCCGTTCGGGGGATCCTAACACTGAAGCTTTCTTT,CASSRSGDPNTEAFF
17,NA,NA,TRBV7-9,TRBJ1-5,TGTGCCAGCAGCCCCCACTCCCGGGGTGATAGCAATCAGCCCCAGCATTTT,CASSPHSRGDSNQPQHF
13,NA,NA,TRBV18,TRBJ2-5,TGTGCCAGCTCACCGAGAGACCAAGAGACCCAGTACTTC,CASSPRDQETQYF
14,NA,NA,TRBV19,TRBJ2-1,TGTGCCAGCCAAAATTCGGACACCTACAATGAGCAGTTCTTC,CASQNSDTYNEQFF
11,NA,NA,TRBV6-5,TRBJ1-4,TGTGCCAGCAGCAACGATGAAAAACTGTTTTTT,CASSNDEKLFF
12,NA,NA,TRBV19,TRBJ1-5,TGTGCCAGTAGTAAGCCACCGTGGCCCCAGCATTTT,CASSKPPWPQHF
14,NA,TRBD1,TRBV29-1,TRBJ2-3,TGCAGCGTTCTTGACAGGGGGAGCACAGATACGCAGTATTTT,CSVLDRGSTDTQYF
16,NA,TRBD1,TRBV7-2,TRBJ2-7,TGTGCCAGCAGCCCAGAGTCGGGACAGAGTTCCTACGAGCAGTACTTC,CASSPESGQSSYEQYF
16,once,TRBD2,TRBV10-3,TRBJ2-3,TGTGCCATCAGCGGGCTAGCGGGGGGCGGCACAGATACGCAGTATTTT,CAISGLAGGGTDTQYF
13,NA,NA,TRBV6-5,TRBJ1-2,TGTGCCAGCAGTTACTCGGCTAACTATGGCTACACCTTC,CASSYSANYGYTF
15,NA,TRBD2,TRBV5-1,TRBJ2-2,TGCGCCAGCAGCCGGGGACTAGCGGGCTACGGGGAGCTGTTTTTT,CASSRGLAGYGELFF
15,NA,NA,TRBV11-2,TRBJ2-1,TGTGCCAGCAGCTTTACTGGGGCAGGGCAAGGTGAGCAGTTCTTC,CASSFTGAGQGEQFF
14,NA,NA,TRBV9,TRBJ2-5,TGTGCCAGCAGCGGACCGGACAGACAAGAGACCCAGTACTTC,CASSGPDRQETQYF
15,NA,NA,TRBV6-6,TRBJ2-2,TGTGCCAGCAGTTACAAACAGGGTGGCAGGGGGGAGCTGTTTTTT,CASSYKQGGRGELFF
14,NA,NA,TRBV5-1,TRBJ1-1,TGCGCCAGCAGCCCAGGGCAGGTGAACACTGAAGCTTTCTTT,CASSPGQVNTEAFF
16,NA,TRBD2,TRBV18,TRBJ2-5,TGTGCCAGCTCACTGGGACTAGCGGGTTCACAAGAGACCCAGTACTTC,CASSLGLAGSQETQYF
13,NA,NA,TRBV29-1,TRBJ1-4,TGCAGCGTGGGGGGGTCACCAAATGAAAAACTGTTTTTT,CSVGGSPNEKLFF
13,few,NA,TRBV27,TRBJ2-3,TGTGCCAGCAGTATCCTTAGCACAGATACGCAGTATTTT,CASSILSTDTQYF
15,NA,NA,TRBV5-4,TRBJ1-4,TGTGCCAGCAGCCAACACGGGGGGCCGGGGGAAAAACTGTTTTTT,CASSQHGGPGEKLFF